What follows is one T cell receptor (beta chain) and its context. As yet, its antigen is unknown. The germline gives CDR1 SNHLY, CDR2 FYNNEI. Trimming took 9 bases from V and 3 from J; bases not matched to a gene: 4. The CDR3 runs 13 residues. Use of 60 Vbeta and 13 Jbeta primers characterized the PCR. Method: immunoSEQ multiplex PCR; TCRdb's copy keeps in-frame clones and lacks some. Among 100,000 to 150,000 clones listed, roughly 83% were seen once. The data are from a study of cytomegalovirus exposure and HLA in healthy donors. Points from the study as a whole: The study designated 164 TCR beta chains cytomegalovirus-associated. Reportedly, diagnosis of cytomegalovirus status by the classifier showed high specificity and sensitivity.

Material: PBMCs. This TCR derives from a man younger than 35 in good health and CMV-seropositive. The chain couples TRBV2 to TRBJ1-2; 10 bases fit TRBD1. The DNA of the CDR3 is TGTGCCAGAGGACAGGGGGGTTACTATGGCTACACCTTC. Translated: CARGQGGYYGYTF.